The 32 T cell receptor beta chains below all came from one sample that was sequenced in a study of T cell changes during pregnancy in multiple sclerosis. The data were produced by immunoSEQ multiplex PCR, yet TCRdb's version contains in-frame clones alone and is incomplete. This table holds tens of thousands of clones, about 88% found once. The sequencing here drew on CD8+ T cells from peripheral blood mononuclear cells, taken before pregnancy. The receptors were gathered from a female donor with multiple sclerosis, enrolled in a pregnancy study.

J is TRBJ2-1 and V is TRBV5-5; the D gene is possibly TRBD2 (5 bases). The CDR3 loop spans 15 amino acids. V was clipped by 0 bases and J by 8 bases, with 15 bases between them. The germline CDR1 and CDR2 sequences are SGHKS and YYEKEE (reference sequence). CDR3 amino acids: CASSLVEGDWDEQFF. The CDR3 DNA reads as TGTGCCAGCAGCTTGGTCGAGGGAGACTGGGATGAGCAGTTCTTC. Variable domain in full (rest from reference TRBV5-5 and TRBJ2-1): DAGVTQSPTHLIKTRGQQVTLRCSPISGHKSVSWYQQVLGQGPQFIFQYYEKEERGRGNFPDRFSARQFPNYSSELNVNALLLGDSALYLCASSLVEGDWDEQFFGPGTRLTVL.

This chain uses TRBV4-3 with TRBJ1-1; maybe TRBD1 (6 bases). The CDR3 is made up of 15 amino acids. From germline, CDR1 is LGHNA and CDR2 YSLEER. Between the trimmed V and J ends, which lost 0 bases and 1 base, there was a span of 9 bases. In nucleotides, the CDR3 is TGCGCCAGCAGCCAAGACAGGGGATCGAACACTGAAGCTTTCTTT. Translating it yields CASSQDRGSNTEAFF.

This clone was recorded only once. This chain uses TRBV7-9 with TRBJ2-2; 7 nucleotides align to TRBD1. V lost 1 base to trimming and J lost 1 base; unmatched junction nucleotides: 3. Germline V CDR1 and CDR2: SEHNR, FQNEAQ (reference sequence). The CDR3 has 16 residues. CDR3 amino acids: CASSLGDSWNTGELFF. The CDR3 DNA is TGTGCCAGCAGCTTAGGGGACAGTTGGAACACCGGGGAGCTGTTTTTT. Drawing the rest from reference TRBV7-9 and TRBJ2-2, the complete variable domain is DTGVSQNPRHKITKRGQNVTFRCDPISEHNRLYWYRQTLGQGPEFLTYFQNEAQLEKSRLLSDRFSAERPKGSFSTLEIQRTEQGDSAMYLCASSLGDSWNTGELFFGEGSRLTVL.

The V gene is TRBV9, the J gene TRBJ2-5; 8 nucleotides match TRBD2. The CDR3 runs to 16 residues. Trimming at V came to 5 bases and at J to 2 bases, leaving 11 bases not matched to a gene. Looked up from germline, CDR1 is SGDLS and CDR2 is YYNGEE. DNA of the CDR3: TGTGCCAGCAGTGCCTGGGGCGGGGGGCCGCAAGAGACCCAGTACTTC. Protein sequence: CASSAWGGGPQETQYF.

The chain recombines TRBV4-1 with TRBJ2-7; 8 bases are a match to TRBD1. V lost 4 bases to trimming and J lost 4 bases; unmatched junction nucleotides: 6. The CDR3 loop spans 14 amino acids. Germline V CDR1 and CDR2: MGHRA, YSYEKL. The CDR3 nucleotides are TGCGCCAGCAGCCGAGGACAGGGAGATTACGAGCAGTACTTC. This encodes CASSRGQGDYEQYF.

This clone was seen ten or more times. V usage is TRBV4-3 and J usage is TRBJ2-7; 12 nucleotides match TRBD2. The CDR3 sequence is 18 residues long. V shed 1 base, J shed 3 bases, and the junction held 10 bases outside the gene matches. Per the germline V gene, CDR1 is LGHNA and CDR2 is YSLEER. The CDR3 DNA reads TGCGCCAGCAGCCAAGGGGGGGCCCTAGCGGGGGGGCTCTACGAGCAGTACTTC. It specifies CASSQGGALAGGLYEQYF.

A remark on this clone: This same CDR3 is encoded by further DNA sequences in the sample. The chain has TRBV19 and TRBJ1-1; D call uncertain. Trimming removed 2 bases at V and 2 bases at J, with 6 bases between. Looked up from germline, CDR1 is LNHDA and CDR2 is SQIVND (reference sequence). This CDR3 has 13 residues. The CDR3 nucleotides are TGTGCCAGTAGTATATCCTTAAACACTGAAGCTTTCTTT. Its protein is CASSISLNTEAFF.

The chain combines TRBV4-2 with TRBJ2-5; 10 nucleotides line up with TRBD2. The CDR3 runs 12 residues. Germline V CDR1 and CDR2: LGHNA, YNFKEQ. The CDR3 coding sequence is TGTGCGAGCGGGGGGGTCCAAGAGACCCAGTACTTC. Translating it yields CASGGVQETQYF.

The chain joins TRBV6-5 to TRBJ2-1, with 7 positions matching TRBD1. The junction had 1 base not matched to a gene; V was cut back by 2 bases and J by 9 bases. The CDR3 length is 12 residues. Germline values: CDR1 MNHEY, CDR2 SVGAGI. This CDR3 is CASSYTGVEQFF. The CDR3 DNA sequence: TGTGCCAGCAGTTACACAGGGGTTGAGCAGTTCTTC.

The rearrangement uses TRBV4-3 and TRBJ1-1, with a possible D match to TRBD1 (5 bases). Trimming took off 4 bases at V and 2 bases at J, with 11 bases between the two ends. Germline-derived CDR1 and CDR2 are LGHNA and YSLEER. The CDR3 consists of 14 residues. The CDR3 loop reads CASSPWWGNTEAFF. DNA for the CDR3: TGCGCCAGCAGCCCTTGGTGGGGCAACACTGAAGCTTTCTTT.

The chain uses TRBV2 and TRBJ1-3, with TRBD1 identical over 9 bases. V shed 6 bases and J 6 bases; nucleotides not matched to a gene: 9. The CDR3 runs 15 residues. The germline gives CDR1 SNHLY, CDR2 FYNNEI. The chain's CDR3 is CASSPGTGSENTIYF. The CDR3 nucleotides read TGTGCCAGCAGCCCCGGGACAGGGTCGGAAAACACCATATATTTT.

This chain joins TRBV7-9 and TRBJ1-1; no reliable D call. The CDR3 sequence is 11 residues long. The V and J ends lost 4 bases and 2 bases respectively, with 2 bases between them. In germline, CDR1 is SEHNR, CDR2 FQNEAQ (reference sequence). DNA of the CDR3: TGTGCCAGCAGCTCAAACACTGAAGCTTTCTTT. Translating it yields CASSSNTEAFF. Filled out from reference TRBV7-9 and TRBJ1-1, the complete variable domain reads DTGVSQNPRHKITKRGQNVTFRCDPISEHNRLYWYRQTLGQGPEFLTYFQNEAQLEKSRLLSDRFSAERPKGSFSTLEIQRTEQGDSAMYLCASSSNTEAFFGQGTRLTVV.

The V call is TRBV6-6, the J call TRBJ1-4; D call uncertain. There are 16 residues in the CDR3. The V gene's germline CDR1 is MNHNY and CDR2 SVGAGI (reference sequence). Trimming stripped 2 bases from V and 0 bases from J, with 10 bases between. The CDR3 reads CASSYLRESTNEKLFF. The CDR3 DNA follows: TGTGCCAGCAGTTACCTCCGAGAGTCAACTAATGAAAAACTGTTTTTT.

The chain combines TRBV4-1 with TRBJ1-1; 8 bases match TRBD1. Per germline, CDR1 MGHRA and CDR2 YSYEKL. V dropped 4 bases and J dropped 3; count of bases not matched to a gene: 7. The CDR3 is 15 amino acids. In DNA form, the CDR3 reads TGCGCCAGCAGCCTCTTACCAGGGGGCGACACTGAAGCTTTCTTT. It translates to CASSLLPGGDTEAFF.

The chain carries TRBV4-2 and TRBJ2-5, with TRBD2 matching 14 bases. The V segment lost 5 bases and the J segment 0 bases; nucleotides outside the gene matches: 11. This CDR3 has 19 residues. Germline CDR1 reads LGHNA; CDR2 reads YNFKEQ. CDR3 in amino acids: CASSYPGTSGGPYQETQYF. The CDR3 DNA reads TGTGCCAGCAGCTACCCCGGGACTAGCGGGGGACCGTACCAAGAGACCCAGTACTTC.

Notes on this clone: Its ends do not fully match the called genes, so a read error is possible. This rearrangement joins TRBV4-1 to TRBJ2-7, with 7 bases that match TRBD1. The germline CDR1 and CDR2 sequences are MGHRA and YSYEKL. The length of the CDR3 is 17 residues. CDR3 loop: CASSQVGTEMLSSEQYF. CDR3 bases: TGCGCCAGCAGCCAAGTAGGGACAGAGATGCTCTCCTCCGAGCAGTACTTC.

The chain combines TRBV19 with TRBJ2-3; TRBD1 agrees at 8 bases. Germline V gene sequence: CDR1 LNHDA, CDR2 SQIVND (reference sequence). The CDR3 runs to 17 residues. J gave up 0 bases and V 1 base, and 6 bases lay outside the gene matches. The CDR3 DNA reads TGTGCCAGTAGTATAGCGGGGACAGGCTCTAGCACAGATACGCAGTATTTT. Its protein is CASSIAGTGSSTDTQYF.

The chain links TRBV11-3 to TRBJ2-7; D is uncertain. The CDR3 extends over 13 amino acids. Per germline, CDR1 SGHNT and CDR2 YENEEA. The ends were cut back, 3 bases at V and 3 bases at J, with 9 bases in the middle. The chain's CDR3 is CASSLRGDYEQYF. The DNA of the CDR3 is TGTGCCAGCAGCTTGAGAGGTGACTACGAGCAGTACTTC.

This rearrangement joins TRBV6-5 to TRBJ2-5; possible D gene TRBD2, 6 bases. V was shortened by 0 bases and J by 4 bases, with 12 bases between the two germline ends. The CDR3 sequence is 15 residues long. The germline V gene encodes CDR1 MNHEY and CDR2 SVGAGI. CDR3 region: CASSYSGGGGETQYF. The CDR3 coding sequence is TGTGCCAGCAGTTACTCGGGGGGTGGGGGAGAGACCCAGTACTTC.

The CDR3 bases are TGTGCCAGTGGCTGGGGGGGTCAGCCCCAGCATTTT. Its translation is CASGWGGQPQHF. J is TRBJ1-5 and V is TRBV19; maybe TRBD1 (5 bases). The germline V and J ends were trimmed by 8 bases and 6 bases, with 11 bases remaining between them. The germline V gene has CDR1 LNHDA and CDR2 SQIVND (reference sequence). This CDR3 contains 12 residues. Using reference TRBV19 and TRBJ1-5 for the parts outside the CDR3, the full variable domain is DGGITQSPKYLFRKEGQNVTLSCEQNLNHDAMYWYRQDPGQGLRLIYYSQIVNDFQKGDIAEGYSVSREKKESFPLTVTSAQKNPTAFYLCASGWGGQPQHFGDGTRLSIL.

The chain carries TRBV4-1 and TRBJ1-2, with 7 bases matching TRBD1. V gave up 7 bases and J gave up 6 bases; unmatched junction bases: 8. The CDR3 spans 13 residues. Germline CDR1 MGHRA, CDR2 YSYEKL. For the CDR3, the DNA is TGCGCCAGCAACACAGGGGCGATGGATGGCTACACCTTC. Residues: CASNTGAMDGYTF.

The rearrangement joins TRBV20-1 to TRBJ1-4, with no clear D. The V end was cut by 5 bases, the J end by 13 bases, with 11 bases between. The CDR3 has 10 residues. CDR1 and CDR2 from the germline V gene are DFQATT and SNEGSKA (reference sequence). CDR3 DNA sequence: TGCAGTGCTGGGGAGGGCCGACTGTTTTTT. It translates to CSAGEGRLFF.

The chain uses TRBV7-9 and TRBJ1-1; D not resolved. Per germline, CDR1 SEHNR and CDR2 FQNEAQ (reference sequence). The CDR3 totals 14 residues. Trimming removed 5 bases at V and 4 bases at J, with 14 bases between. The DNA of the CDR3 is TGTGCCAGCAGCGGTGGGTCCGGGAGCACTGAAGCTTTCTTT. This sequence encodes CASSGGSGSTEAFF. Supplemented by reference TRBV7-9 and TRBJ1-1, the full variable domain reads DTGVSQNPRHKITKRGQNVTFRCDPISEHNRLYWYRQTLGQGPEFLTYFQNEAQLEKSRLLSDRFSAERPKGSFSTLEIQRTEQGDSAMYLCASSGGSGSTEAFFGQGTRLTVV.

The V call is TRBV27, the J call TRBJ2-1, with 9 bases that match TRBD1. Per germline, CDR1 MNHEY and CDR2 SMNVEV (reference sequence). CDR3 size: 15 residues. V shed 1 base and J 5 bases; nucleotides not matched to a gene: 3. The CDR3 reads CASSLLGQGHNEQFF. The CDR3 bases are TGTGCCAGCAGTTTATTGGGACAGGGACACAATGAGCAGTTCTTC.

Written as DNA, the CDR3 is TGTGCCAGTACCCTCAATGAAAAACTGTTTTTT. Its protein is CASTLNEKLFF. V usage is TRBV19 and J usage is TRBJ1-4, with D uncertain. Germline assignment: CDR1 LNHDA and CDR2 SQIVND (reference sequence). The CDR3 length is 11 residues. Deletions cut 7 bases from V and 5 bases from J, with 5 bases between.

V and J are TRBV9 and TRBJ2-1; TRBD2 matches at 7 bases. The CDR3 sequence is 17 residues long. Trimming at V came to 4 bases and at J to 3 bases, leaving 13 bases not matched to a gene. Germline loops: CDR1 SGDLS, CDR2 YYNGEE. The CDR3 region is CASSLRNAGEIYNEQFF. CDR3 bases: TGTGCCAGCAGCCTCCGTAACGCGGGGGAGATCTACAATGAGCAGTTCTTC.

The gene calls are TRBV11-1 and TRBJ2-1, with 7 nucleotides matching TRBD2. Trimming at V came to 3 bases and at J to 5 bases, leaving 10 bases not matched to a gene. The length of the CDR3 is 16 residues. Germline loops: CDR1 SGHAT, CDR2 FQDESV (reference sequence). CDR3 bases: TGTGCCAGCAGCTTTTTGTCGGGGGGACTAAACAATGAGCAGTTCTTC. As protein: CASSFLSGGLNNEQFF.

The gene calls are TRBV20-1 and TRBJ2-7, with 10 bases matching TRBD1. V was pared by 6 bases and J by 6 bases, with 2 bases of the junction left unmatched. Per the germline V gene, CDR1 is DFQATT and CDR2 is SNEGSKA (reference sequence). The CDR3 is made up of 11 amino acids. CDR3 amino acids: CSARTGGEQYF. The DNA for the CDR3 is TGCAGTGCAAGGACAGGGGGCGAGCAGTACTTC.

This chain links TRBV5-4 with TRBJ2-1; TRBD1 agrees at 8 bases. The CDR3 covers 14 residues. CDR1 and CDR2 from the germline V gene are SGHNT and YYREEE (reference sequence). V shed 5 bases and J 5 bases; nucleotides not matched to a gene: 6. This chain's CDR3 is CASRKTGVHNEQFF. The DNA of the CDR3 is TGTGCCAGCAGAAAGACAGGGGTACACAATGAGCAGTTCTTC.

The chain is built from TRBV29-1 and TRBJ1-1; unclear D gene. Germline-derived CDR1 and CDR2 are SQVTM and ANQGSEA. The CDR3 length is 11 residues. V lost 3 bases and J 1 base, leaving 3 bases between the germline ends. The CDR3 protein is CSVDRNTEAFF. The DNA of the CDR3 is TGCAGCGTTGACAGGAACACTGAAGCTTTCTTT.

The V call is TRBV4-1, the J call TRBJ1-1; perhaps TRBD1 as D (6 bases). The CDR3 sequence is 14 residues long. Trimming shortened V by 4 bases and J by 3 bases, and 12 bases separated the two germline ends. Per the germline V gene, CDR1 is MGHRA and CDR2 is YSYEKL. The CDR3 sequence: CASSRNRDDTEAFF. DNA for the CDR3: TGCGCCAGCAGCCGAAACAGGGACGACACTGAAGCTTTCTTT.

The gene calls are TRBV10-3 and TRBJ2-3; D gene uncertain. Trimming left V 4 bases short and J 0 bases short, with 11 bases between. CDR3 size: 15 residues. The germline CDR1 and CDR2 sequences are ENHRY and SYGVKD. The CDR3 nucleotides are TGTGCCATCAGTGTGTCCGCCCAGAGCACAGATACGCAGTATTTT. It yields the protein CAISVSAQSTDTQYF.